A selection of T cell receptor beta chains follows, all from one sample in a study of T cell responses to AZD1222 COVID-19 vaccine. Profiling relied on immunoSEQ multiplex PCR, and the TCRdb table lists in-frame clones only, not all of them. The table has tens of thousands of clones, 87% seen once; the top ten hold 24%. Source: peripheral blood, taken on day 0 of AZD1222 vaccination. These receptors were collected from an adult in good health. Both conserved end residues are part of each CDR3. A D gene is named only where the DNA matches it firmly. Only part of the rows carry a size: once, few, many, or a class if the clone is expanded.

V gene	clone size	J gene	D gene	CDR3 DNA	CDR3 protein
TRBV12-5	.	TRBJ2-3	TRBD1	TGTGCTAGTGCCCCGGGACAGGGGGCTTTCGGCACAGATACGCAGTATTTT	CASAPGQGAFGTDTQYF
TRBV7-9	.	TRBJ2-1	.	TGTGCCAGCAGCTTATGGCAGTACAGGCAATACAATGAGCAGTTCTTC	CASSLWQYRQYNEQFF
TRBV18	once	TRBJ1-5	TRBD1	TGTGCCACCCGGGGACAGGCACCCGGGGGCAATCAGCCCCAGCATTTT	CATRGQAPGGNQPQHF
TRBV18	.	TRBJ2-5	TRBD2	TGTGCCAGCTCACCAACCCACCAGATAGCGGGGGGCAAAGAGACCCAGTACTTC	CASSPTHQIAGGKETQYF
TRBV5-6	.	TRBJ1-2	TRBD1	TGTGCCAGCAGCTTGGGAGCAGGGGGCGCGTTTGGCTACACCTTC	CASSLGAGGAFGYTF
TRBV7-3	.	TRBJ2-3	TRBD2	TGTGCCAGCAGCCCCCCGGGGGGTACCACAGATACGCAGTATTTT	CASSPPGGTTDTQYF
TRBV19	.	TRBJ2-3	.	TGTGCCAGTAGTTTGGGGCACACAGATACGCAGTATTTT	CASSLGHTDTQYF
TRBV6-5	.	TRBJ2-5	.	TGTGCCAGCAGTCTTCTAGCAGCACTGCAAGAGACCCAGTACTTC	CASSLLAALQETQYF
TRBV24-1	.	TRBJ1-1	.	TGTGCCACCAGTGATTCTAGAGGACTCGCTTTCTTT	CATSDSRGLAFF
TRBV19	.	TRBJ1-1	TRBD1	TGTGCCAGTACCCACCCCGACAGGGTGATTTCTGAAGCTTTCTTT	CASTHPDRVISEAFF
TRBV9	.	TRBJ2-3	.	TGTGCCAGCAGCGTAAGACGAGCGCCAGATACGCAGTATTTT	CASSVRRAPDTQYF
TRBV6-1	once	TRBJ1-2	.	TGTGCCAGCAGTGAACCGGGGGGCTACTATGGCTACACCTTC	CASSEPGGYYGYTF
TRBV30	.	TRBJ2-7	TRBD2	TGTGCCGGGGATGGCGGGGGGGCTGCCTACGAGCAGTACTTC	CAGDGGGAAYEQYF
TRBV18	.	TRBJ2-1	.	TGTGCCAGCTCACGTTGGGGGCATAATGAGCAGTTCTTC	CASSRWGHNEQFF
TRBV29-1	.	TRBJ2-7	.	TGCAGCGTTGAAAGTTTTAAGGAGGGGCGAGCCTACGAGCAGTACTTC	CSVESFKEGRAYEQYF
TRBV4-1	.	TRBJ2-6	TRBD1	TGCGCCAGCAGCCAGAAAGGGGACAGGGTCTCTGGGGCCAACGTCCTGACTTTC	CASSQKGDRVSGANVLTF
TRBV6-5	.	TRBJ2-7	.	TGTGCCAGCAGTTACCCACAGGACCCCTACGAGCAGTACTTC	CASSYPQDPYEQYF